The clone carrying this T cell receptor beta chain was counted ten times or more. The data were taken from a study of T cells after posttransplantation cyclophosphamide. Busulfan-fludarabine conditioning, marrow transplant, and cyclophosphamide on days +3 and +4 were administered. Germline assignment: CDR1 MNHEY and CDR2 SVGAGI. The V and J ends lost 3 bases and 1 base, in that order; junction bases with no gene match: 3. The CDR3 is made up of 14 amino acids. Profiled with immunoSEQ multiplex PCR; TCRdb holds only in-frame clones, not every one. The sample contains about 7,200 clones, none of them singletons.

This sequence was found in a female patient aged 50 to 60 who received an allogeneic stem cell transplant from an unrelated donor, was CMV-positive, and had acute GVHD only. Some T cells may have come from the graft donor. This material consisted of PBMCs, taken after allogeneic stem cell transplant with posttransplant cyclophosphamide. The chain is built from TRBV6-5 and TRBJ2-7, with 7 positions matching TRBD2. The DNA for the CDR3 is TGTGCCAGCAGTTATGGGGGGGAATCCTACGAGCAGTACTTC. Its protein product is CASSYGGESYEQYF.